These T cell receptor beta chains were read from a single sample in a study of T cells in Graves' hyperthyroidism and ophthalmopathy. TCRdb re-derived calls from the multiplex PCR reads in MiXCR, one entry per CDR3 protein. The table has fewer than 400,000 distinct CDR3 sequences, roughly 17% seen once. The sample taken for sequencing was blood. Every receptor here comes from a man under 40 with Graves' hyperthyroidism. Each CDR3 is given with its conserved first and last residue. D genes are given only for firm matches. Where a row states a size, it is once, few, many or the class of an expanded clone; other rows omit it.

DNA	CDR3	V	length	D	size	J
TGTGCCTTACAGGTCTCTGGGGCCAACGTCCTGACTTTC	CALQVSGANVLTF	TRBV6-1	13	NA	many	TRBJ2-6
TGTGCCAGCAGCCGAAGACTGGGCGGAGGAAGCACAGATACGCAGTATTTT	CASSRRLGGGSTDTQYF	TRBV11-2	17	NA	many	TRBJ2-3
TGTGCCAGCAGTGAAAGGTCGGTCAGGGCTTTGGACACTGAAGCTTTCTTT	CASSERSVRALDTEAFF	TRBV6-1	17	NA	many	TRBJ1-1
TGTGCCAGCAGTGAGGTAGGGGGATACGAGCAGTACTTC	CASSEVGGYEQYF	TRBV25-1	13	NA	few	TRBJ2-7
TGTGCCAGCAGCTTAGCGGTCACAAAAGAGACCCAGTACTTC	CASSLAVTKETQYF	TRBV7-2	14	NA	many	TRBJ2-5
TGTGCCAGCAGCGTGGGACTAGCGGGAGGCGGTCAAGAGACCCAGTACTTC	CASSVGLAGGGQETQYF	TRBV2	17	TRBD2	many	TRBJ2-5
TGTGCCAGTAGTATAGTACCCGTCTCAATCGGCGGGGAGCTGTTTTTT	CASSIVPVSIGGELFF	TRBV19	16	NA	few	TRBJ2-2
TGCAGTGCTAGCCAGACCGGGACAGCATCCTACGAGCAGTACTTC	CSASQTGTASYEQYF	TRBV20-1	15	TRBD1	many	TRBJ2-7
TGTGCCAGCAGCTTGAGGGGGTTTAGGCCTGGCTACACCTTC	CASSLRGFRPGYTF	TRBV5-8	14	NA	few	TRBJ1-2
TGTGCCAGCTCACCTGGCGTGCGGAACACTGAAGCTTTCTTT	CASSPGVRNTEAFF	TRBV18	14	NA	many	TRBJ1-1
TGTGCCAGCAGTTATCAAGCTAGCTCGGGCTACGAGCAGTACTTC	CASSYQASSGYEQYF	TRBV6-9	15	NA	few	TRBJ2-7
TGCAGCGTGAGGACCTTTATAAACTATGGCTACACCTTC	CSVRTFINYGYTF	TRBV29-1	13	NA	few	TRBJ1-2
TGTGCCAGTAGTATATTCGGGTCTGGGGCCAACGTCCTGACTTTC	CASSIFGSGANVLTF	TRBV19	15	NA	NA	TRBJ2-6
TGTGCCTGGAGTCGTACCCTCCCTGGCTACACCTTC	CAWSRTLPGYTF	TRBV30	12	NA	many	TRBJ1-2
TGCAGCGTCCAGAGGGACACTGAAGCTTTCTTT	CSVQRDTEAFF	TRBV29-1	11	NA	few	TRBJ1-1
TGTGCCAGCAGCTTGACCGGGACTAGCGGAGCCCCCGAGCAGTACTTC	CASSLTGTSGAPEQYF	TRBV5-5	16	TRBD2	NA	TRBJ2-7
TGTGCCATCAGACCTGGGGCCAACGTCCTGACTTTC	CAIRPGANVLTF	TRBV10-3	12	NA	NA	TRBJ2-6
TGTGCCAGCAGAATCTCGACCCTTAGCAATCAGCCCCAGCATTTT	CASRISTLSNQPQHF	TRBV27	15	NA	many	TRBJ1-5
TGCAGCGCCGACCCTGGGAGCGGGTTGGACAATGAGCAGTTCTTC	CSADPGSGLDNEQFF	TRBV29-1	15	NA	many	TRBJ2-1
TGTGCCAGTACAACGAGAGCGGGCGGGTCCCCTGTACTGTTT	CASTTRAGGSPVLF	TRBV7-8	14	NA	NA	TRBJ2-3
TGTGCCAGCAGTACCCGTGCGCAGGGGAGCACTGAAGCTTTCTTT	CASSTRAQGSTEAFF	TRBV6-1	15	NA	many	TRBJ1-1
TGTGCCAGCAGAGACAGGGAGCGAGGGGACTACGAGCAGTACTTC	CASRDRERGDYEQYF	TRBV2	15	TRBD1	many	TRBJ2-7
TGTGCCAGCAGCGACCATGGACAGGGTCTTGAAAAACTGTTTTTT	CASSDHGQGLEKLFF	TRBV11-2	15	TRBD1	many	TRBJ1-4
TGTGCCAGCTCAACGTCCTCTGGGGCCAACGTCCTGACTTTC	CASSTSSGANVLTF	TRBV18	14	NA	many	TRBJ2-6
TGCAGCGTTACACAGGGGACGAACACTGAAGCTTTCTTT	CSVTQGTNTEAFF	TRBV29-1	13	TRBD1	many	TRBJ1-1
TGTGCCAGCAGTGAAGCGCCCGTGAACACTGAAGCTTTCTTT	CASSEAPVNTEAFF	TRBV2	14	NA	many	TRBJ1-1
TGTGCCAGCAGCTTAACTAGCGGGACATCCAATGAGCAGTTCTTC	CASSLTSGTSNEQFF	TRBV7-9	15	TRBD2	many	TRBJ2-1
TGTGCCAGCTCACCAATACAGGGGCGATCCTCAGGCTACGAGCAGTACTTC	CASSPIQGRSSGYEQYF	TRBV18	17	TRBD1	NA	TRBJ2-7
TGTGCCAGCAGCCCACAGTCGAGGGGGCAAAATGAGCAGTTCTTC	CASSPQSRGQNEQFF	TRBV16	15	TRBD1	many	TRBJ2-1
TGTGCCAGCAGCATCCCCCTGTACGAGCAGTACTTC	CASSIPLYEQYF	TRBV11-2	12	NA	many	TRBJ2-7
TGTGCCAGCAGTGGCGGTGGCGGCCCGCTAGTCTACGAGCAGTACTTC	CASSGGGGPLVYEQYF	TRBV6-1	16	NA	many	TRBJ2-7
TGTGCCAGCAGTTCCCTCCTGTGGGGCGGAAGCTATGGCTACACCTTC	CASSSLLWGGSYGYTF	TRBV12-3/TRBV12-4	16	NA	few	TRBJ1-2
TGTGCCAGCAGCGCCCTACAGGGATCGGGCACTGAAGCTTTCTTT	CASSALQGSGTEAFF	TRBV2	15	NA	many	TRBJ1-1
TGTGCCAGCAGTCCTAGACTGACGACCTACGAGCAGTACTTC	CASSPRLTTYEQYF	TRBV12-3/TRBV12-4	14	NA	many	TRBJ2-7
TGTGCCATCGGCAGTGATCAGCCCCAGCATTTT	CAIGSDQPQHF	TRBV10-3	11	NA	many	TRBJ1-5
TGTGCCAGCAGTCCTCGGGGCGGTAGCCTTTTAAACAATGAGCAGTTCTTC	CASSPRGGSLLNNEQFF	TRBV12-3/TRBV12-4	17	NA	NA	TRBJ2-1
TGTGCCAGCAGCCAAGTCGGGACAGGGGACTATGGCTACACCTTC	CASSQVGTGDYGYTF	TRBV3-1	15	TRBD1	NA	TRBJ1-2
TGTGCCATCAGCCCCGACAGGGTGGATGGCTACACCTTC	CAISPDRVDGYTF	TRBV10-3	13	TRBD1	many	TRBJ1-2
TGTGCCAGCAGTGAAGTTTCGGGACAAAGATTCTACGAGCAGTACTTC	CASSEVSGQRFYEQYF	TRBV2	16	NA	many	TRBJ2-7
TGTGCCAGCAGCCCCGGGACAACCCTCTACGAGCAGTACTTC	CASSPGTTLYEQYF	TRBV3-1	14	NA	many	TRBJ2-7
TGTGCCAGCAGCTTAGGTGGCGGCGACACCGGGGAGCTGTTTTTT	CASSLGGGDTGELFF	TRBV11-2	15	NA	NA	TRBJ2-2
TGTGCCAGCAGCTTTTTTGGGACACGAATCTACGAGCAGTACTTC	CASSFFGTRIYEQYF	TRBV7-8	15	NA	many	TRBJ2-7
TGTGCCAGCAAGCCGGGACAGGTGTCCTACAATGAGCAGTTCTTC	CASKPGQVSYNEQFF	TRBV2	15	TRBD1	many	TRBJ2-1
TGCAGTGCTAGAGCTGGGACAGGGGTGGAGAGCGAGACCCAGTACTTC	CSARAGTGVESETQYF	TRBV20-1	16	TRBD1	few	TRBJ2-5
TGCAGTGCGACTAGCGGGCTCTCCAGCTCCTACGAGCAGTACTTC	CSATSGLSSSYEQYF	TRBV20-1	15	TRBD2	many	TRBJ2-7
TGTGCCAGCAGTGAAGTTGGGGTCTTTCCGAGCAATCAGCCCCAGCATTTT	CASSEVGVFPSNQPQHF	TRBV6-1	17	NA	many	TRBJ1-5
TGTGCCAGCAGGGCGCTGAATTCACCCCTCCACTTT	CASRALNSPLHF	TRBV11-2	12	NA	NA	TRBJ1-6
TGTGCCAGCAGTTCTCCCGGGCGGGGGGCGAAGACCCAGTACTTC	CASSSPGRGAKTQYF	TRBV28	15	TRBD2	many	TRBJ2-5
TGTGCCGTGGGTCGTTACGCCAATGAGCAGTTCTTC	CAVGRYANEQFF	TRBV10-3	12	NA	many	TRBJ2-1
TGTGCCACCAGTGATTTACACGAGCAGTACTTC	CATSDLHEQYF	TRBV24-1	11	NA	many	TRBJ2-7
TGTGCCAGCAGTACAGCGGGTGGTGAAGCTTTCTTT	CASSTAGGEAFF	TRBV6-1	12	NA	NA	TRBJ1-1
TGTGCCAGCAGCTTAGGAAGGCCCACAGATACGCAGTATTTT	CASSLGRPTDTQYF	TRBV11-3	14	NA	many	TRBJ2-3
TGTGCCAGCCCCCGGACAGGGAGCGTTTTAAACACCATATATTTT	CASPRTGSVLNTIYF	TRBV11-2	15	TRBD1	NA	TRBJ1-3
TGCGCCAGCAGCTCGACCGGGGTGGGGACTGAAGCTTTCTTT	CASSSTGVGTEAFF	TRBV5-1	14	NA	many	TRBJ1-1
TGTGCCAGCTCACCACTGAAGGTAGAGACCCAGTACTTC	CASSPLKVETQYF	TRBV18	13	NA	NA	TRBJ2-5
TGTGCCAGCAGTGGGGGTGGGGGTCAGCCCCGGCATTTT	CASSGGGGQPRHF	TRBV2	13	NA	few	TRBJ1-5
TGTGCCAGCAGTTCTCAGAGACTCCTCAATCAGCCCCAGCATTTT	CASSSQRLLNQPQHF	TRBV27	15	NA	many	TRBJ1-5